Listed here are 17 T cell receptor beta chains from one sample, sequenced in a study of cytomegalovirus exposure and HLA in healthy donors. With 60 Vbeta and 13 Jbeta primers, the PCR was carried out. Measured with immunoSEQ multiplex PCR; TCRdb has only the in-frame clones, and not every one. The sample records 150,000 to 200,000 clones, around 77% being singletons. What was sequenced was PBMCs. All receptors come from a woman between 25 and 40 years old in good health and CMV-seropositive.

This sequence joins TRBV29-1 and TRBJ2-7, with D hard to call. Trimming took off 2 bases at V and 3 bases at J, with 11 bases between the two ends. The CDR3 runs 13 residues. Looked up from germline, CDR1 is SQVTM and CDR2 is ANQGSEA. The CDR3 sequence is CSVESSLSYEQYF. As DNA, the CDR3 is TGCAGCGTTGAATCCAGTCTCAGCTACGAGCAGTACTTC.

The V and J genes are TRBV7-8 and TRBJ1-6, with TRBD1 matching over 7 bases. Trimming cost V 3 bases and J 7 bases; bases outside gene matches: 9. Germline V CDR1 and CDR2: SGHVS, FQNEAQ. This CDR3 has 16 amino acids. The CDR3 nucleotides are TGTGCCAGCAGCTTGGGTACAGGGGCAACGAATTCACCCCTCCACTTT. Protein: CASSLGTGATNSPLHF.

This clone was recorded once. The CDR3 reads CASSQDSHSYEQYF. For the CDR3, the DNA is TGTGCCAGCAGCCAAGATTCCCACTCCTACGAGCAGTACTTC. The chain employs TRBV14 and TRBJ2-7; D is unclear. The CDR3 is 14 amino acids. Germline V CDR1 and CDR2: SGHDN, FVKESK. Trimming stripped 0 bases from V and 0 bases from J, with 6 bases between.

This clone was picked up one time. V gene TRBV15 combines with J gene TRBJ2-3; 8 nucleotides match TRBD1. The CDR3 length is 18 residues. Looked up from germline, CDR1 is LNHNV and CDR2 is YYDKDF (reference sequence). Trimming cost V 3 bases and J 3 bases; bases outside gene matches: 14. DNA for the CDR3: TGTGCCACCAGCAGGACGAGAACGACAGGGGCGGTTACAGATACGCAGTATTTT. Translating gives CATSRTRTTGAVTDTQYF.

V is TRBV30 and J is TRBJ1-2; 11 bases fit TRBD1. The CDR3 contains 16 residues. With 4 bases clipped from V and 4 bases from J, the junction kept 11 bases outside the gene matches. Germline lookup yields CDR1 GTSNPN and CDR2 SVGIG (reference sequence). CDR3: CAWNRYRDRGIYGYTF. The CDR3 bases are TGTGCCTGGAATCGTTACAGGGACAGGGGGATCTATGGCTACACCTTC.

The chain links TRBV13 to TRBJ2-1; D might be TRBD1 (6 bases). The V gene's germline CDR1 is PRHDT and CDR2 FYEKMQ (reference sequence). This CDR3 is built from 16 residues. With 4 bases removed from V and 4 bases from J, the gap between germline ends came to 17 bases. The CDR3 protein is CASSSATYGQYNEQFF. The CDR3 region has the DNA TGTGCCAGCAGCTCGGCGACGTACGGACAGTACAATGAGCAGTTCTTC.

This clone is a singleton in its sample. The chain uses TRBV5-4 and TRBJ2-5, with D perhaps TRBD1 (6 bases). Germline loops: CDR1 SGHNT, CDR2 YYREEE (reference sequence). Trimming took 4 bases from V and 1 from J, leaving 17 bases between them. The CDR3 sequence is 16 residues long. This CDR3 reads CASSPKQGPSQETQYF. Here the CDR3 DNA reads TGTGCCAGCAGCCCTAAACAGGGACCCTCCCAAGAGACCCAGTACTTC.

The chain uses TRBV10-3 and TRBJ1-2, with TRBD1 matching 7 bases. The CDR3 spans 15 residues. The germline CDR1 and CDR2 sequences are ENHRY and SYGVKD. J was trimmed by 8 bases and V by 1 base; bases with no gene match: 10. The DNA of the CDR3 is TGTGCCATCAGTGAGTATACAGGGGATGGGCAAGGCTACACCTTC. This translates into CAISEYTGDGQGYTF.

This clone was detected only a few times. The rearrangement links TRBV5-1 to TRBJ2-2, with a weak D call TRBD2 (6 bases). Germline values: CDR1 SGHRS, CDR2 YFSETQ. V dropped 6 bases and J dropped 1 base, with 13 bases sitting between them. The CDR3 spans 15 residues. The CDR3 is CASTLWDLNTGELFF. The CDR3 DNA is TGCGCCAGCACCCTTTGGGACTTGAACACCGGGGAGCTGTTTTTT.

This chain links TRBV7-9 with TRBJ1-4, with D perhaps matching TRBD1 (6 bases). The V gene's germline CDR1 is SEHNR and CDR2 FQNEAQ (reference sequence). This CDR3 has 12 amino acids. Trimming pared 2 bases from V and 8 bases from J, leaving 6 bases between. The CDR3 DNA reads TGTGCCAGCAGCTTAAGGGGGGAAAAACTGTTTTTT. Translation gives CASSLRGEKLFF.

Points on this clone: Mismatch with germline at one junction end may stem from a read error. The chain links TRBV7-9 to TRBJ1-4; D not certain. This CDR3 has 15 residues. Germline V gives CDR1 SEHNR, CDR2 FQNEAQ (reference sequence). CDR3 loop: CSSSLVQAGKEKLFF. The CDR3 nucleotides read TGTTCCAGCAGCTTAGTTCAGGCCGGGAAAGAAAAACTGTTTTTT.

V and J are TRBV2 and TRBJ2-3; 9 nucleotides agree with TRBD2. The V gene's germline CDR1 is SNHLY and CDR2 FYNNEI. The CDR3 has 14 amino acids. V was clipped by 8 bases and J by 0 bases; unmatched bases: 3. In DNA form, the CDR3 reads TGTGCCAGCGGGCGGGGGGGGAGCACAGATACGCAGTATTTT. The encoded protein is CASGRGGSTDTQYF.

The rearrangement links TRBV5-1 to TRBJ1-1; 8 bases line up with TRBD1. Germline V gene lookup returns CDR1 SGHRS and CDR2 YFSETQ. Germline trimming cut 6 bases from V and 0 bases from J; bases unmatched to any gene: 4. The CDR3 runs to 14 residues. The CDR3: CASTNRGMNTEAFF. The CDR3 region has the DNA TGCGCCAGCACCAACAGGGGGATGAACACTGAAGCTTTCTTT. Full variable domain (outside the CDR3, taken from reference TRBV5-1 and TRBJ1-1): KAGVTQTPRYLIKTRGQQVTLSCSPISGHRSVSWYQQTPGQGLQFLFEYFSETQRNKGNFPGRFSGRQFSNSRSEMNVSTLELGDSALYLCASTNRGMNTEAFFGQGTRLTVV.

The chain links TRBV27 to TRBJ1-4, with 7 bases aligning to TRBD1. Germline V lookup: CDR1 MNHEY, CDR2 SMNVEV (reference sequence). V lost 5 bases to trimming and J lost 3 bases; unmatched junction nucleotides: 12. This CDR3 is 17 amino acids long. Here the CDR3 reads CASSSSSKGTANEKLFF. For the CDR3, the DNA is TGTGCCAGCAGTAGCTCCTCAAAAGGGACAGCTAATGAAAAACTGTTTTTT.

This clone was observed a single time. The genes are TRBV28 and TRBJ1-5, with 9 bases matching TRBD1. The germline CDR1 and CDR2 sequences are MDHEN and SYDVKM. This CDR3 is 12 amino acids long. V shed 6 bases, J shed 14 bases, and the junction held 8 bases outside the gene matches. CDR3 bases: TGTGCCAGCAGGTCACAGGGGGCGGTAAAGCATTTT. Encoded protein: CASRSQGAVKHF.

The chain carries TRBV27 and TRBJ2-6; D not certain. The CDR3 sequence is 15 residues long. The V and J ends lost 1 base and 0 bases respectively, with 4 bases between them. Germline V lookup: CDR1 MNHEY, CDR2 SMNVEV (reference sequence). CDR3 amino acids: CASSLWASGANVLTF. CDR3 DNA: TGTGCCAGCAGTTTATGGGCCTCTGGGGCCAACGTCCTGACTTTC.

The rearrangement links TRBV7-9 to TRBJ1-6; 8 positions match TRBD1. Germline trimming cut 5 bases from V and 7 bases from J; bases unmatched to any gene: 4. The CDR3 runs 14 residues. Germline V lookup: CDR1 SEHNR, CDR2 FQNEAQ (reference sequence). The CDR3 loop is CASSTTGANSPLHF. The CDR3 coding sequence is TGTGCCAGCAGCACGACAGGGGCGAATTCACCCCTCCACTTT.